Each of the 10 T cell receptor beta chains below was sequenced from the same sample in a study of blood T cells in healthy people across ages (dated by TCRdb to the mid-2010s). The method behind the library was 5' RACE. The sequencing machine was an Illumina HiSeq 2500. A second PCR of roughly 7 to 12 cycles was run with a J-beta primer mix and a sample-barcoded 5' primer. TCRdb redid the processing of the public reads, applying fastp at Q25 and MiXCR, and retained in-frame beta chains. Every CDR3 protein is listed once, alongside the most common genes and DNA of its rows. For this sample there are about 510,000 distinct CDR3 sequences; about 25% appear just once. Jointly, the top ten make up about 3.3% of the sample. These data also formed part of another study, on T cells of mothers and their children.

The sample consisted of blood. The receptors here all came from a boy under 10 years old in good health.

V usage is TRBV20-1 and J usage is TRBJ2-2, with 9 bases fitting TRBD1. V was pared by 3 bases and J by 6 bases, with 5 bases of the junction left unmatched. CDR1 is DFQATT, CDR2 SNEGSKA, per germline (reference sequence). The CDR3 runs 14 residues. CDR3: CSARTGGAAGELFF. DNA for the CDR3: TGCAGTGCTAGGACAGGGGGGGCGGCCGGGGAGCTGTTTTTT.

This clonotype was observed a few times. This rearrangement joins TRBV7-9 to TRBJ1-4; 8 nucleotides align to TRBD1. The ends lost 6 bases at V and 4 bases at J; junction bases unmatched: 7. The CDR3 sequence is 15 residues long. Germline CDR1 and CDR2: SEHNR and FQNEAQ (reference sequence). The CDR3 reads CASSPDRVRNEKLFF. In DNA form, the CDR3 reads TGTGCCAGCAGTCCGGACAGGGTTCGTAATGAAAAACTGTTTTTT.

V usage is TRBV2 and J usage is TRBJ2-4, with D perhaps being TRBD1 or TRBD2 (5 bases each). Trimming took off 4 bases at V and 16 bases at J, with 20 bases between the two ends. Germline V lookup: CDR1 SNHLY, CDR2 FYNNEI. This CDR3 has 13 amino acids. The CDR3 loop is CASSVRGAKLGYF. Here the CDR3 DNA reads TGTGCCAGCAGTGTACGAGGGGCGAAATTGGGTTACTTC.

The chain carries TRBV12-3 or TRBV12-4 and TRBJ2-5, with D possibly being TRBD2 (5 bases). The closer fit of TRBJ2-1 to the DNA end suggests the J call may be wrong. The CDR3 contains 14 residues. CDR3 residues: CASSPTGNGHEQFF. CDR3 DNA: TGTGCCAGCAGCCCCACGGGGAACGGGCATGAGCAGTTCTTC.

This clonotype has more than one count but fewer than ten. One junction end disagrees with the germline gene, perhaps due to a read error. J is TRBJ2-5 and V is TRBV25-1, with D perhaps matching TRBD1 (6 bases). The assigned J gene may be wrong: the sequence end matches TRBJ2-1 better. Germline V gene lookup returns CDR1 MGHDK and CDR2 SYGVNS. The CDR3 contains 13 residues. This CDR3 is CASSESRGNEQFF. The CDR3 nucleotides read TGCGCCAGCAGTGAATCCAGGGGCAATGAGCAGTTCTTC.

The chain carries TRBV16 and TRBJ2-1; the D gene could be TRBD1 or TRBD2 (5 bases each). Germline V gene lookup returns CDR1 KGHSY and CDR2 FQNENV. This CDR3 has 14 amino acids. Trimming took 4 bases from V and 5 from J, leaving 12 bases between them. DNA for the CDR3: TGTGCCAGCAGCCTTGGGGGTAGCGACAATGAGCAGTTCTTC. This sequence encodes CASSLGGSDNEQFF.

This clonotype has just a few counts. The chain carries TRBV27 and TRBJ2-1; no firm D call. Looked up from germline, CDR1 is MNHEY and CDR2 is SMNVEV (reference sequence). The CDR3 consists of 15 residues. V was shortened by 3 bases and J by 6 bases, with 15 bases between the two germline ends. CDR3 sequence: CASSFSPVIINEQFF. CDR3 nucleotides: TGTGCCAGCAGTTTTAGCCCGGTCATCATCAATGAGCAGTTCTTC.

The chain employs TRBV7-9 and TRBJ2-5; D possibly corresponds to TRBD1 (6 bases). V lost 0 bases and J 5 bases, leaving 10 bases between the germline ends. CDR3 size: 14 residues. In germline, CDR1 is SEHNR, CDR2 FQNEAQ (reference sequence). The CDR3 sequence: CASSLANRVETQYF. In DNA, the CDR3 is TGTGCCAGCAGCTTAGCAAACAGGGTGGAGACCCAGTACTTC.

This clonotype was observed a single time. The CDR3 loop reads CASSLGLGGGGHEQFF. Here the CDR3 DNA reads TGTGCCAGCAGCTTAGGTTTAGGGGGCGGGGGGCATGAGCAGTTCTTC. V and J are TRBV11-2 and TRBJ2-1; tentatively, D is TRBD2 (8 bases). The CDR3 has 16 amino acids. Between the trimmed V and J ends, which lost 1 base and 8 bases, there was a span of 18 bases. The germline V gene has CDR1 SGHAT and CDR2 FQNNGV.

The J gene is TRBJ2-3, the V gene TRBV9; possible D gene TRBD2, 5 bases. Trimming removed 1 base from V and 2 bases from J, with 17 bases in between. CDR1 is SGDLS and CDR2 is YYNGEE in the germline V gene. CDR3 length equals 17 residues. CDR3 protein: CASSVRGTKRITDTQYF. For the CDR3, the DNA is TGTGCCAGCAGCGTACGGGGTACTAAAAGAATCACAGATACGCAGTATTTT.